This TCR beta chain was sequenced for a study of cytomegalovirus exposure and HLA in healthy donors. Donors sampled were nominally healthy, though unrecorded immune exposures were likely. The study's findings and limits: The study labeled roughly 160 TCR beta chains cytomegalovirus-associated. It was reported that TCR beta sequences correctly inferred the HLA-A and HLA-B alleles for most subjects.

V gave up 6 bases and J gave up 2 bases; unmatched junction bases: 10. CDR3 length equals 17 residues. Germline assignment: CDR1 MRHNA and CDR2 SNTAGT. Amplification used 60 Vbeta primers and 13 Jbeta primers. Per the authors' pipeline: The authors later counted about 80 million unique TCR beta chains, 9 million to 12 million of them shared. Generated by immunoSEQ multiplex PCR, the TCRdb table keeps only in-frame clones and is missing some. The V and J calls and clone size are taken from that table; D and trimming were inferred from the DNA. The repertoire holds around 19,000 clones, approximately 80% seen once, with about a fifth in the top ten. With respect to this clone: What it binds is not known.

The TCR sequence derives from a human donor in good health. The chain carries TRBV6-4 and TRBJ2-1, with TRBD2 matching 10 bases. The sample consisted of PBMCs. DNA for the CDR3: TGTGCCAGCAGCCGGGGGGCTAGCGGGGGAGCCTACAATGAGCAGTTCTTC. This sequence encodes CASSRGASGGAYNEQFF.